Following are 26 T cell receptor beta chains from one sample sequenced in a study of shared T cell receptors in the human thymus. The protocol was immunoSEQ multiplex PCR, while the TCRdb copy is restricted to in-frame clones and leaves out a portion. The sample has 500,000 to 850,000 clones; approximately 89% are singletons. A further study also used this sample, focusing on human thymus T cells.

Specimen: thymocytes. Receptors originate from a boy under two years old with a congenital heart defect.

The CDR3 reads CASSGTSGRFNNEQYF. CDR3 bases: TGTGCCAGCAGTGGCACTAGCGGGAGGTTTAATAACGAGCAGTACTTC. This chain links TRBV28 with TRBJ2-7; TRBD2 agrees at 12 bases. The CDR3 has 16 amino acids. Trimming at V came to 5 bases and at J to 5 bases, leaving 10 bases not matched to a gene. Germline CDR1 and CDR2: MDHEN and SYDVKM.

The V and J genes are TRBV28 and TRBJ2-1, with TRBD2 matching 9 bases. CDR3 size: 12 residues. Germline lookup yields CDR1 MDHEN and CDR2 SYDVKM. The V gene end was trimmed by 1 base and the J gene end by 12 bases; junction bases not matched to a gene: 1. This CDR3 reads CASSLLAGVQFF. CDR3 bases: TGTGCCAGCAGTTTATTAGCGGGGGTGCAGTTCTTC. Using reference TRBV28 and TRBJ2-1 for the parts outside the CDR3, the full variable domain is DVKVTQSSRYLVKRTGEKVFLECVQDMDHENMFWYRQDPGLGLRLIYFSYDVKMKEKGDIPEGYSVSREKKERFSLILESASTNQTSMYLCASSLLAGVQFFGPGTRLTVL.

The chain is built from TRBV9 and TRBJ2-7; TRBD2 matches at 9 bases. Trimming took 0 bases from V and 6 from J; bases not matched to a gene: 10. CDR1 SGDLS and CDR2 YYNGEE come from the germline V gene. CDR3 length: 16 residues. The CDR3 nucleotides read TGTGCCAGCAGCGTAGGGGAAACGCGGGGGGGCGGCGAGCAGTACTTC. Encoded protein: CASSVGETRGGGEQYF.

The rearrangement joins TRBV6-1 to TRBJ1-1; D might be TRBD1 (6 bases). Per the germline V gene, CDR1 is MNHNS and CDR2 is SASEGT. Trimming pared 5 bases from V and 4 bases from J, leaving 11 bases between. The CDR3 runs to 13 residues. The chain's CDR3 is CASSPQGTTEAFF. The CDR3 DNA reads TGTGCCAGCAGTCCACAGGGAACCACTGAAGCTTTCTTT.

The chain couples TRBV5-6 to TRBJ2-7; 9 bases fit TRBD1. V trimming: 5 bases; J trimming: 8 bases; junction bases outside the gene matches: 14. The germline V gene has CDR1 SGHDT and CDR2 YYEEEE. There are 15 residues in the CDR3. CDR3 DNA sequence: TGTGCCAGCAGAGATGCCACCGGGACAGGGTTTAAGCAGTACTTC. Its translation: CASRDATGTGFKQYF.

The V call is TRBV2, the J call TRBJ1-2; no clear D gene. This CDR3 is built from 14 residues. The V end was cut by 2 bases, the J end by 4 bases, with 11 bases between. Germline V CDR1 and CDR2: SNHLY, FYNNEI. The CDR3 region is CASSEFADIYGYTF. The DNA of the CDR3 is TGTGCCAGCAGTGAATTCGCCGACATCTATGGCTACACCTTC. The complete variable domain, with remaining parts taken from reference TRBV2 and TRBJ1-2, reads EPEVTQTPSHQVTQMGQEVILRCVPISNHLYFYWYRQILGQKVEFLVSFYNNEISEKSEIFDDQFSVERPDGSNFTLKIRSTKLEDSAMYFCASSEFADIYGYTFGSGTRLTVV.

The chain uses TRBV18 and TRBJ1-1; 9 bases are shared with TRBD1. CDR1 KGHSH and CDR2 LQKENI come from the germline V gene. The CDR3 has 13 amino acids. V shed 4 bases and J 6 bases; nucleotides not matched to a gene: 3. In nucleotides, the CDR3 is TGTGCCAGCTCACTAGGACAGGGGTCTGAAGCTTTCTTT. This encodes CASSLGQGSEAFF.

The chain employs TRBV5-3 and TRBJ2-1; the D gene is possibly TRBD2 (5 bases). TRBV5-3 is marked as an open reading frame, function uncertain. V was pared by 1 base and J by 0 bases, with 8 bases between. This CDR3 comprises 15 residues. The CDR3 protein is CARSLLGDSYNEQFF. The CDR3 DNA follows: TGTGCCAGAAGCTTGTTGGGAGACTCCTACAATGAGCAGTTCTTC.

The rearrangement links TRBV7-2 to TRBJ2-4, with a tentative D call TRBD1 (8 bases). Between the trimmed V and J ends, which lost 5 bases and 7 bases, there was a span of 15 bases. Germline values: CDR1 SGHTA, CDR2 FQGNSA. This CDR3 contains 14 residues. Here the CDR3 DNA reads TGTGCCAGCAGCCCCGCACAGGGGGGGAACATTCAGTACTTC. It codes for CASSPAQGGNIQYF.

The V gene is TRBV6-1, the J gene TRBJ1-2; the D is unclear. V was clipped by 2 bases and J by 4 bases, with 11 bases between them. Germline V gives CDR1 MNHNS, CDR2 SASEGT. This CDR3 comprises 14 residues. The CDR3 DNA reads TGTGCCAGCAGTGAACTCGATCCGGTCTATGGCTACACCTTC. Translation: CASSELDPVYGYTF.

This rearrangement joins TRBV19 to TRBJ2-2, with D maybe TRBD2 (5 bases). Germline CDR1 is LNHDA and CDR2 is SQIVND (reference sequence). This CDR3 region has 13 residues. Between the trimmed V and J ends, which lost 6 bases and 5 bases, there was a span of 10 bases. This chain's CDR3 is CASRLTGTGELFF. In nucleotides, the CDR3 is TGTGCCAGTAGGTTAACGGGAACCGGGGAGCTGTTTTTT.

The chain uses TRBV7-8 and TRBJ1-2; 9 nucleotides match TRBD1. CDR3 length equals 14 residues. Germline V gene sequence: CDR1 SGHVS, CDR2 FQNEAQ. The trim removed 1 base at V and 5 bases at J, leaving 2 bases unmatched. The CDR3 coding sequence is TGTGCCAGCAGCTTAGTGGGACAGGGTTATGGCTACACCTTC. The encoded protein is CASSLVGQGYGYTF.

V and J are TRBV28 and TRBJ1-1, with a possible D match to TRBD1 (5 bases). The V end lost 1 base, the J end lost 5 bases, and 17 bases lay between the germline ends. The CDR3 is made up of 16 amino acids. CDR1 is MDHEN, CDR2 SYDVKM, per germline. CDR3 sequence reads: CASSLSSIQENTEAFF. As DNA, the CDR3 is TGTGCCAGCAGTTTATCCTCCATACAGGAGAATACTGAAGCTTTCTTT.

The CDR3 nucleotides are TGTGCCAGCAGCTTGGCCCGGGAGCTAGCAGCATACAATGAGCAGTTCTTC. Amino acid sequence: CASSLARELAAYNEQFF. The chain recombines TRBV5-6 with TRBJ2-1; maybe TRBD2 (6 bases). The CDR3 length is 17 residues. V was clipped by 0 bases and J by 4 bases, with 17 bases between them. The germline gives CDR1 SGHDT, CDR2 YYEEEE.

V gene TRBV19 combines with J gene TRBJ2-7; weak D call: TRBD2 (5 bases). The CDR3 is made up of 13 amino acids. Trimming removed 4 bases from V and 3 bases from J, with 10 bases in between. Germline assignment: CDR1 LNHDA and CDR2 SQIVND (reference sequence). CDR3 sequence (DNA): TGTGCCAGTAGTACCTTAAGCGGCTACGAGCAGTACTTC. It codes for CASSTLSGYEQYF.

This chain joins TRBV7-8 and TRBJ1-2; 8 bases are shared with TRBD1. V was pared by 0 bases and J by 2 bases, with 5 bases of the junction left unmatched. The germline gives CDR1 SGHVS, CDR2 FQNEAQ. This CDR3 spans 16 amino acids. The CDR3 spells CASSLAGTGENYGYTF. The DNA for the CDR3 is TGTGCCAGCAGCTTAGCCGGGACAGGAGAGAACTATGGCTACACCTTC.

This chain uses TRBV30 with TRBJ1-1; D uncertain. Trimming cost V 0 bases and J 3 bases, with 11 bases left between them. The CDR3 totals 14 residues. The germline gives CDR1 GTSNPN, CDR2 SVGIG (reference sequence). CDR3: CAWSVHGVYTEAFF. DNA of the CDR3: TGTGCCTGGAGTGTACATGGAGTTTACACTGAAGCTTTCTTT.

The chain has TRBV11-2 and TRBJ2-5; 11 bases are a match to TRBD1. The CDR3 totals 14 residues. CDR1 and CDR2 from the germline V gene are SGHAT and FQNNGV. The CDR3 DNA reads TGTGTCGGACGGGACAGGGGGTACCAAGAGACCCAGTACTTC. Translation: CVGRDRGYQETQYF.

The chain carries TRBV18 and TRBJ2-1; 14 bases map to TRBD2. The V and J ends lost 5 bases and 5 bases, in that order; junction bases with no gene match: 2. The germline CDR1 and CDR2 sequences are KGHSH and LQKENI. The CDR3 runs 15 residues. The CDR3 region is CASSTGLAGDNEQFF. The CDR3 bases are TGTGCCAGCTCAACGGGACTAGCGGGGGACAATGAGCAGTTCTTC.

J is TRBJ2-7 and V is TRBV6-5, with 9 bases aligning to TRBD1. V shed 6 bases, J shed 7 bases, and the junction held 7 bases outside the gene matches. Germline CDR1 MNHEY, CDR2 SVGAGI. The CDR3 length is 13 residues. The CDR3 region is CASSNPTGGEQYF. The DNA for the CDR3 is TGTGCCAGCAGCAACCCGACAGGGGGGGAGCAGTACTTC.

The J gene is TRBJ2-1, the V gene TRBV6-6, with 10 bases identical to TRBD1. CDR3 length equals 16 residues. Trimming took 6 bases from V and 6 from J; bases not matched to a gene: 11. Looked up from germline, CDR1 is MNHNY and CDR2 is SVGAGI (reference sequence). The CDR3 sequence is CASRRQGTGDSNEQFF. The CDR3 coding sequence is TGTGCCAGCAGAAGACAGGGGACAGGGGACAGCAATGAGCAGTTCTTC.

CDR3 sequence reads: CASSFGGHNQPQHF. As DNA, the CDR3 is TGTGCCAGCAGCTTTGGGGGCCACAATCAGCCCCAGCATTTT. V and J are TRBV5-6 and TRBJ1-5, with TRBD1 as a possible D gene (6 bases). V lost 2 bases and J 3 bases, leaving 9 bases between the germline ends. Germline V CDR1 and CDR2: SGHDT, YYEEEE. The CDR3 is 14 residues long.

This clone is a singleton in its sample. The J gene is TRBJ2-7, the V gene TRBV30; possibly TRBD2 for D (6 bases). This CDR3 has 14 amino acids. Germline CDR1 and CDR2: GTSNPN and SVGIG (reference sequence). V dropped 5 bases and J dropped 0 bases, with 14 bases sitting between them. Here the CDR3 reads CAWLTGGPSYEQYF. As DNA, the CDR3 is TGTGCCTGGCTGACCGGGGGTCCCTCCTACGAGCAGTACTTC.

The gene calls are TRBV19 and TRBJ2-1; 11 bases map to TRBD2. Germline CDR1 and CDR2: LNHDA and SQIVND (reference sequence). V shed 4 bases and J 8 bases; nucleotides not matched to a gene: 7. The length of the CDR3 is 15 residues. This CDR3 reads CASSTTSGSSDEQFF. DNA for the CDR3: TGTGCCAGTAGTACTACTAGCGGGAGTTCGGATGAGCAGTTCTTC.

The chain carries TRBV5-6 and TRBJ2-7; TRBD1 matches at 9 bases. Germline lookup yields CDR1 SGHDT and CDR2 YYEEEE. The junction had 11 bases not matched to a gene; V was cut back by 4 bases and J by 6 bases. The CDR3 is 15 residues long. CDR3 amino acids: CASSPFRDRAFEQYF. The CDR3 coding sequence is TGTGCCAGCAGCCCGTTCCGGGACAGGGCCTTCGAGCAGTACTTC.

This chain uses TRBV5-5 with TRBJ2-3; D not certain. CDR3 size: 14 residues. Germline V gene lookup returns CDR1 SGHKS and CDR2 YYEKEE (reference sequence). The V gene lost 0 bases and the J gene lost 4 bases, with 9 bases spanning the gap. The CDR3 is CASSLERQSDTQYF. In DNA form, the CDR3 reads TGTGCCAGCAGCTTGGAGCGTCAATCAGATACGCAGTATTTT.